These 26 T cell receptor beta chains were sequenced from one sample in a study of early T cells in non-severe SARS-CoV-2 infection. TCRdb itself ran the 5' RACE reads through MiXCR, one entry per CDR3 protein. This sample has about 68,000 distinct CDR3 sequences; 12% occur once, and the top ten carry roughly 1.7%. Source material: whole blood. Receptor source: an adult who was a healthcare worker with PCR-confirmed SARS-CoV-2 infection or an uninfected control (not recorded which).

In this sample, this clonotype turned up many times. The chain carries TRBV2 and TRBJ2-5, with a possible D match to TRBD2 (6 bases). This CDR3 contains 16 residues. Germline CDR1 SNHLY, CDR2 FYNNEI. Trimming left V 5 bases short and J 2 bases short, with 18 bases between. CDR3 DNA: TGTGCCAGCAGTTTTGGGGGATGGGACTCTCAAGAGACCCAGTACTTC. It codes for CASSFGGWDSQETQYF. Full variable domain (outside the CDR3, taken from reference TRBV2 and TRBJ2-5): EPEVTQTPSHQVTQMGQEVILRCVPISNHLYFYWYRQILGQKVEFLVSFYNNEISEKSEIFDDQFSVERPDGSNFTLKIRSTKLEDSAMYFCASSFGGWDSQETQYFGPGTRLLVL.

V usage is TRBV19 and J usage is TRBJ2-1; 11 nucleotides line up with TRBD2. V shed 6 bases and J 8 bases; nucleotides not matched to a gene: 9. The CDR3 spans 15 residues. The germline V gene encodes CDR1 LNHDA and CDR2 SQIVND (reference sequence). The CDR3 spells CASSIYSGGGDEQFF. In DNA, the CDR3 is TGTGCCAGTAGCATCTATAGCGGGGGGGGCGATGAGCAGTTCTTC.

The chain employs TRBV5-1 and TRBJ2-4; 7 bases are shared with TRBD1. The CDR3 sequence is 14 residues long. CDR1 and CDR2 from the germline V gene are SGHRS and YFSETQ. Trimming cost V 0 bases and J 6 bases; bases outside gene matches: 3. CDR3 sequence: CASSLEGAVNIQYF. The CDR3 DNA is TGCGCCAGCAGCTTGGAGGGGGCAGTAAACATTCAGTACTTC.

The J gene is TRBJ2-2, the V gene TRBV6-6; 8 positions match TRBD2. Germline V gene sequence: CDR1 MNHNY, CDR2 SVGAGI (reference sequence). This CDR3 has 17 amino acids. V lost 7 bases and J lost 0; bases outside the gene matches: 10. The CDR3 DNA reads TGTGCCAGCACCCCAAGGGCGGGGGGACCGAACACCGGGGAGCTGTTTTTT. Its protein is CASTPRAGGPNTGELFF.

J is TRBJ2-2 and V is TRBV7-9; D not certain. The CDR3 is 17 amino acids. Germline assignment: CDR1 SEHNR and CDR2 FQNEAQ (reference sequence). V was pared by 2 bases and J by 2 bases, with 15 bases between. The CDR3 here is CASSLRSPEVNTGELFF. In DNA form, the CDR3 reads TGTGCCAGCAGCTTAAGATCCCCTGAGGTCAACACCGGGGAGCTGTTTTTT.

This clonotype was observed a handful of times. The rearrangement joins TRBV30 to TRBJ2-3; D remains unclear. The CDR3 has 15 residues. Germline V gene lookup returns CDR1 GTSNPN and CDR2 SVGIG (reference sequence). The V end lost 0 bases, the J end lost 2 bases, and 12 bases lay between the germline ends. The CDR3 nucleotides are TGTGCCTGGAGTGTACTGGGCTACTCCACAGATACGCAGTATTTT. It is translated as CAWSVLGYSTDTQYF.

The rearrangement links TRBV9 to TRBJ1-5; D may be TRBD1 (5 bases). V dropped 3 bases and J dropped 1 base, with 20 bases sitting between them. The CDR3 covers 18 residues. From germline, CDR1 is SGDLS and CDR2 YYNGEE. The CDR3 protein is CASSGYAGPLLSNQPQHF. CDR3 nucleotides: TGTGCCAGCAGCGGATACGCGGGGCCCTTACTGAGCAATCAGCCCCAGCATTTT.

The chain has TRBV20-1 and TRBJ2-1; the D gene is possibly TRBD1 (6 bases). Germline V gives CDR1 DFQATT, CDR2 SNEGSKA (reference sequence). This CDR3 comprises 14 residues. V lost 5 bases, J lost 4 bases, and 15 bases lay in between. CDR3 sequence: CSADLGQNYNEQFF. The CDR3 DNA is TGCAGTGCTGACCTTGGACAGAATTACAATGAGCAGTTCTTC.

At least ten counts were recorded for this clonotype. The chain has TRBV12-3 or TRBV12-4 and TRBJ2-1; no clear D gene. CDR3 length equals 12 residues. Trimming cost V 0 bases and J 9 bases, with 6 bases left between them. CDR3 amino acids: CASSLAGGEQFF. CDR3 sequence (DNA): TGTGCCAGCAGTTTAGCGGGTGGTGAGCAGTTCTTC.

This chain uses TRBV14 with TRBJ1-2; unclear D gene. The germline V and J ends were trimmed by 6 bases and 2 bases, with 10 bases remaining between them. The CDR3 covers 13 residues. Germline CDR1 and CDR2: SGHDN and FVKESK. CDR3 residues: CASSLLENYGYTF. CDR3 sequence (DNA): TGTGCCAGCAGTCTACTAGAAAACTATGGCTACACCTTC.

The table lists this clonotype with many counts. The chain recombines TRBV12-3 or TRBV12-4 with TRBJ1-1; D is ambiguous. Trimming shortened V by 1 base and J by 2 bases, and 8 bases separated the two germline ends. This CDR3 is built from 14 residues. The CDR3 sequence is CASSLVGSNTEAFF. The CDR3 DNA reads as TGTGCCAGCAGTTTAGTAGGGAGTAACACTGAAGCTTTCTTT.

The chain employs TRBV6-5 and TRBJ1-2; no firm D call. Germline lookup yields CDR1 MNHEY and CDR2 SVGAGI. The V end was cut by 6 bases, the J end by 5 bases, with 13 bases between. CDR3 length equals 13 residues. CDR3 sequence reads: CASSPSNTYGYTF. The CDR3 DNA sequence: TGTGCCAGCAGCCCCAGCAACACTTATGGCTACACCTTC.

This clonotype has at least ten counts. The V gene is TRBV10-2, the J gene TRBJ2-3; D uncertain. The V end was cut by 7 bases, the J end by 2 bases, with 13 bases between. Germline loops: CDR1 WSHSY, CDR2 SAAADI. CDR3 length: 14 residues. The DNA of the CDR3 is TGCGCCAGCACCCAAGACGGGCCCACAGATACGCAGTATTTT. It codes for CASTQDGPTDTQYF.

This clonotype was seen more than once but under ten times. The CDR3 loop reads CASSVDEYEQFF. The CDR3 DNA is TGTGCCAGCAGCGTAGATGAGTATGAGCAGTTCTTC. This chain uses TRBV9 with TRBJ2-1; no reliable D call. The CDR3 contains 12 residues. With 0 bases removed from V and 8 bases from J, the gap between germline ends came to 6 bases. Germline-derived CDR1 and CDR2 are SGDLS and YYNGEE.

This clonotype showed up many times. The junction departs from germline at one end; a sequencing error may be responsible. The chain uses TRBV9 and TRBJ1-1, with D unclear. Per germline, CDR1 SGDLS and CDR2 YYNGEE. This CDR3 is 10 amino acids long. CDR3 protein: CASSDRPSQF. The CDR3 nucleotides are TGTGCCAGCAGCGACAGACCTTCCCAATTT.

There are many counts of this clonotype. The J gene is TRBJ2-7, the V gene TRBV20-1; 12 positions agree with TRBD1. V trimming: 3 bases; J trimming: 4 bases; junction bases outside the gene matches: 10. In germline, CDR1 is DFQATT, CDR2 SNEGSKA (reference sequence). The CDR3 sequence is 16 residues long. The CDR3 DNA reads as TGCAGTGCTAGCCGGGGGACAGGGGGCCCCGGATACGAGCAGTACTTC. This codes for CSASRGTGGPGYEQYF.

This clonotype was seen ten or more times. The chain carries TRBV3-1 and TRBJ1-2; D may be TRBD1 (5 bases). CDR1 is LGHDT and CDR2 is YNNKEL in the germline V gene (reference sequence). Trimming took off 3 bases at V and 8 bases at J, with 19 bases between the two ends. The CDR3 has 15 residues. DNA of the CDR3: TGTGCCAGCAGCCATCGACGGGACCCCGTTAAAGGCTACACCTTC. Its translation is CASSHRRDPVKGYTF. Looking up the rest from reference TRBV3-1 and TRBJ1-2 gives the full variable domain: DTAVSQTPKYLVTQMGNDKSIKCEQNLGHDTMYWYKQDSKKFLKIMFSYNNKELIINETVPNRFSPKSPDKAHLNLHINSLELGDSAVYFCASSHRRDPVKGYTFGSGTRLTVV.

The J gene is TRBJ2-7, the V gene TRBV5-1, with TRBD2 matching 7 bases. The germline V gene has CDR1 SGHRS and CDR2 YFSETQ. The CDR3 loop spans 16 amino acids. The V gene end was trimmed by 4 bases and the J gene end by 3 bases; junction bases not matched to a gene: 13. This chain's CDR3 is CASSPDLTSYSYEQYF. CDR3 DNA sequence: TGCGCCAGCAGCCCAGACTTGACTAGCTACAGCTACGAGCAGTACTTC.

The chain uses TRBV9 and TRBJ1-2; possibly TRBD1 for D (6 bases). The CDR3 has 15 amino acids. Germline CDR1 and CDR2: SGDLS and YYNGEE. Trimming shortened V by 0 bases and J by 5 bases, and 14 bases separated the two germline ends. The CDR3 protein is CASSVGQVPIYGYTF. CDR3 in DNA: TGTGCCAGCAGCGTAGGACAGGTTCCCATATATGGCTACACCTTC.

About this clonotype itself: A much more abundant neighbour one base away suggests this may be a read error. CDR3 protein: CVSSSLSSSTDTQYF. The CDR3 DNA reads TGTGTCAGCAGCTCACTGTCTAGTAGCACAGATACGCAGTATTTT. The chain recombines TRBV7-2 with TRBJ2-3, with unresolved D. The CDR3 has 15 amino acids. Germline loops: CDR1 SGHTA, CDR2 FQGNSA.

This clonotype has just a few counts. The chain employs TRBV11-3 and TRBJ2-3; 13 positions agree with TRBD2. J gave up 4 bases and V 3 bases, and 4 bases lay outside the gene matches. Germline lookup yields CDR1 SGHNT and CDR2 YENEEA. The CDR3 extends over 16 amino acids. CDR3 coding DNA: TGTGCCAGCAGCTTGGGACTAGCGGGGTCCCCAGATACGCAGTATTTT. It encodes CASSLGLAGSPDTQYF. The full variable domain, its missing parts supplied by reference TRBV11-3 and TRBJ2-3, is EAGVVQSPRYKIIEKKQPVAFWCNPISGHNTLYWYLQNLGQGPELLIRYENEEAVDDSQLPKDRFSAERLKGVDSTLKIQPAELGDSAVYLCASSLGLAGSPDTQYFGPGTRLTVL.

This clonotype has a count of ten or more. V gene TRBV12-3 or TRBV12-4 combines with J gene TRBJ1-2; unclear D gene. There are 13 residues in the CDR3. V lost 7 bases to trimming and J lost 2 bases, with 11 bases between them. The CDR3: CASKGRPNYGYTF. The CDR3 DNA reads TGTGCCAGCAAAGGCAGGCCCAACTATGGCTACACCTTC.

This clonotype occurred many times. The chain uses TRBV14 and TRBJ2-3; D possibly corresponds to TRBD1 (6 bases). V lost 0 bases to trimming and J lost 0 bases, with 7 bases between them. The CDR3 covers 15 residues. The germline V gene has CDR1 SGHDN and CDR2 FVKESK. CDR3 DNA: TGTGCCAGCAGCCAAGAAGGACAGAGCACAGATACGCAGTATTTT. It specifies CASSQEGQSTDTQYF. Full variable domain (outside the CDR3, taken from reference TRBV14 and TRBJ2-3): EAGVTQFPSHSVIEKGQTVTLRCDPISGHDNLYWYRRVMGKEIKFLLHFVKESKQDESGMPNNRFLAERTGGTYSTLKVQPAELEDSGVYFCASSQEGQSTDTQYFGPGTRLTVL.

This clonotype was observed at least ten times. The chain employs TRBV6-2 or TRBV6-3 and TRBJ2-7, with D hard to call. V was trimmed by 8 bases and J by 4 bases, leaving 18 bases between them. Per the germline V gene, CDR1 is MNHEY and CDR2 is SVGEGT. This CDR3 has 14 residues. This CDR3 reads CASSVHQIQYEQYF. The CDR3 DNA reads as TGTGCCAGCTCCGTACATCAGATTCAGTACGAGCAGTACTTC.

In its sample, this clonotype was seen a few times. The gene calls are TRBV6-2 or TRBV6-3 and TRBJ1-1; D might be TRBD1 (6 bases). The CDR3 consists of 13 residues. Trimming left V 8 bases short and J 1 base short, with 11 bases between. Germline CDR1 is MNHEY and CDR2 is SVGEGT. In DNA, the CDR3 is TGTGCCAGCGGGGACATTACGAACACTGAAGCTTTCTTT. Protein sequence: CASGDITNTEAFF.

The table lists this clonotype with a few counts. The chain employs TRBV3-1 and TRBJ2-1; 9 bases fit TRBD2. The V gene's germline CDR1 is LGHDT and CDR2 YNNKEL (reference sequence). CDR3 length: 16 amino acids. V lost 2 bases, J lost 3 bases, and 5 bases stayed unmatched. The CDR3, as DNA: TGTGCCAGCAGCCAAAGATCTAGCGGGGACTACAATGAGCAGTTCTTC. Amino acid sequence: CASSQRSSGDYNEQFF.